The present T cell receptor beta chain was sequenced within a study of blood T cell repertoires in COVID-19. Study in general: Collection of acute and convalescent COVID-19 samples took place in the United States, Italy and Spain. PBMCs, B-cell-depleted T cells, or T cells were the source of the cDNA or gDNA that made up the material.

V lost 0 bases and J lost 0; bases outside the gene matches: 11. CDR3 size: 19 residues. Germline V lookup: CDR1 LGHDT, CDR2 YNNKEL (reference sequence). As originally analysed: Amplification from reference gene primers served as the basis for estimated nucleated cell counts. Sequencing used immunoSEQ multiplex PCR; TCRdb keeps in-frame clones, though not all of them. The DNA gave D and trimming, while V, J and clone size come from that table. Found here are approximately 350,000 clones, roughly 89% of them singletons; the top ten hold roughly 3.3%. Sequences were obtained from peripheral blood. The V and J genes are TRBV3-1 (or the pseudogene TRBV3-2) and TRBJ2-1, with 7 bases lining up with TRBD1. This receptor was taken from a woman aged 18-29 years who had recovered from COVID-19. CDR3 coding DNA: TGTGCCAGCAGCCAAGAGTCCACCGAGGGGGCCAGCTCCTACAATGAGCAGTTCTTC. Protein product: CASSQESTEGASSYNEQFF.